The 8 T cell receptor beta chains given below trace back to one sample, sequenced in a study of blood T cell repertoires in COVID-19. Assay used: immunoSEQ multiplex PCR; TCRdb lists only in-frame clones, some missing. The sample includes 80,000 or so clones, roughly 89% of them seen just once. The specimen sequenced was peripheral blood. These receptors were collected from a woman in her forties or fifties in a cohort sampled during active COVID-19.

The chain links TRBV27 to TRBJ2-7, with 15 bases identical to TRBD2. CDR1 is MNHEY, CDR2 SMNVEV, per germline (reference sequence). The CDR3 has 18 residues. J gave up 5 bases and V 6 bases, and 14 bases lay outside the gene matches. CDR3 loop: CASSPQPGTSGRHNEQYF. Here the CDR3 DNA reads TGTGCCAGCAGCCCTCAACCCGGGACTAGCGGGAGGCATAACGAGCAGTACTTC.

The V and J genes are TRBV15 and TRBJ1-1, with a possible D match to TRBD1 (5 bases). CDR1 and CDR2 from the germline V gene are LNHNV and YYDKDF (reference sequence). The CDR3 totals 16 residues. V gave up 1 base and J gave up 1 base, with 13 bases separating them. DNA of the CDR3: TGTGCCACCAGCAGAGGTGGGGCAACAAGGAACACTGAAGCTTTCTTT. Its protein product is CATSRGGATRNTEAFF.

V usage is TRBV7-6 and J usage is TRBJ2-1; D is undetermined. With 3 bases removed from V and 3 bases from J, the gap between germline ends came to 12 bases. The germline V gene encodes CDR1 SGHVS and CDR2 FNYEAQ. This CDR3 contains 15 residues. CDR3 coding DNA: TGTGCCAGCAGCTTCGCGGCAGCCCGCTACAATGAGCAGTTCTTC. This sequence encodes CASSFAAARYNEQFF. Full variable domain (missing parts from reference TRBV7-6 and TRBJ2-1): GAGVSQSPRYKVTKRGQDVALRCDPISGHVSLYWYRQALGQGPEFLTYFNYEAQQDKSGLPNDRFSAERPEGSISTLTIQRTEQRDSAMYRCASSFAAARYNEQFFGPGTRLTVL.

This chain connects TRBV28 to TRBJ2-7; 11 bases line up with TRBD2. The CDR3 consists of 17 residues. Trimming removed 8 bases from V and 0 bases from J; junction bases left unmatched: 12. CDR1 MDHEN and CDR2 SYDVKM come from the germline V gene. CDR3 protein: CASRRTSGSQFSYEQYF. As DNA, the CDR3 is TGTGCCAGCCGCAGGACTAGCGGGTCTCAATTCTCCTACGAGCAGTACTTC.

The genes are TRBV10-3 and TRBJ1-4; 7 bases fit TRBD1. Germline V lookup: CDR1 ENHRY, CDR2 SYGVKD. The CDR3 runs to 15 residues. Germline trimming cut 2 bases from V and 8 bases from J; bases unmatched to any gene: 8. The CDR3 sequence: CAISEPTGNREKLFF. The CDR3 nucleotides are TGTGCCATCAGTGAGCCGACAGGGAACAGGGAAAAACTGTTTTTT.

J is TRBJ1-1 and V is TRBV5-8, with TRBD1 matching over 7 bases. The germline V gene has CDR1 SGHTS and CDR2 YDEGEE. This CDR3 comprises 13 residues. V was pared by 4 bases and J by 4 bases, with 4 bases of the junction left unmatched. CDR3 coding DNA: TGTGCCAGCAGCGCCGACAGGGCCACTGAAGCTTTCTTT. This translates into CASSADRATEAFF.

V usage is TRBV7-6 and J usage is TRBJ2-5; TRBD2 matches at 12 bases. The germline V gene has CDR1 SGHVS and CDR2 FNYEAQ. With V trimmed by 3 bases and J by 1 base, 3 bases remained unmatched. The CDR3 covers 16 residues. DNA of the CDR3: TGTGCCAGCAGCTTGCTAGCGGGAGGGAGCCAAGAGACCCAGTACTTC. This encodes CASSLLAGGSQETQYF.

The genes are TRBV7-9 and TRBJ1-2; 8 bases are shared with TRBD1. J was trimmed by 3 bases and V by 4 bases; bases with no gene match: 4. Germline V gives CDR1 SEHNR, CDR2 FQNEAQ (reference sequence). This CDR3 region has 14 residues. The CDR3 loop is CASSYGQGDYGYTF. The CDR3, as DNA: TGTGCCAGCAGCTACGGACAGGGTGACTATGGCTACACCTTC.